A selection of T cell receptor beta chains follows, all from one sample in a study of blood T cell repertoires in COVID-19. Profiling relied on immunoSEQ multiplex PCR, and the TCRdb table lists in-frame clones only, not all of them. The repertoire has some 250,000 clones, roughly 77% of them found once; the top ten carry 3% to 3.5%. The sample was peripheral blood. These receptors originate from a woman of 80 years or more with acute or convalescent COVID-19. CDR3s include the opening cysteine and the closing phenylalanine or tryptophan. D genes are given only for firm matches.

D gene: TRBD2
V gene: TRBV7-2
J gene: TRBJ2-1
CDR3 DNA: TGTGCCAGCAGCTTAATTAGCGGGACATCCTACAATGAGCAGTTCTTC
CDR3 protein: CASSLISGTSYNEQFF

D gene: TRBD1
V gene: TRBV19
J gene: TRBJ2-1
CDR3 DNA: TGTGCCAGTAGCAACCCCGGGACAGGGTCCAATGAGCAGTTCTTC
CDR3 protein: CASSNPGTGSNEQFF

D gene: TRBD2
V gene: TRBV5-1
J gene: TRBJ2-5
CDR3 DNA: TGCGCCAGCAGCTTAGGTAGCGGGAGTAGAGAGACCCAGTACTTC
CDR3 protein: CASSLGSGSRETQYF

D gene: .
V gene: TRBV7-8
J gene: TRBJ2-1
CDR3 DNA: TGTGCCAGCAGCCTGACAAGTTTTGAGCAGTTCTTC
CDR3 protein: CASSLTSFEQFF

D gene: .
V gene: TRBV12-3/TRBV12-4
J gene: TRBJ2-7
CDR3 DNA: TGTGCCAGCAGTTTGCGGGGAGCCTACGAGCAGTACTTC
CDR3 protein: CASSLRGAYEQYF

D gene: .
V gene: TRBV5-1
J gene: TRBJ2-5
CDR3 DNA: TGCGCCAGCAGCACAGAAGAGACCCAGTACTTC
CDR3 protein: CASSTEETQYF

D gene: .
V gene: TRBV18
J gene: TRBJ1-4
CDR3 DNA: TGTGCCAGCTCACCTACAGGTTTTGGGCATGAAAAACTGTTTTTT
CDR3 protein: CASSPTGFGHEKLFF

D gene: .
V gene: TRBV6-5
J gene: TRBJ1-4
CDR3 DNA: TGTGCCAGCAGACCCCCTGGGGGGACTAATGAAAAACTGTTTTTT
CDR3 protein: CASRPPGGTNEKLFF

D gene: TRBD2
V gene: TRBV15
J gene: TRBJ2-1
CDR3 DNA: TGTGCCACCAGCAGAGATGCCCTCCTCGGGGGAGGGTTCTACAATGAGCAGTTCTTC
CDR3 protein: CATSRDALLGGGFYNEQFF

D gene: .
V gene: TRBV30
J gene: TRBJ1-2
CDR3 DNA: TGTGCCTGCATGCAGGCCAGACGTAACTATGGCTACACCTTC
CDR3 protein: CACMQARRNYGYTF

D gene: .
V gene: TRBV7-2
J gene: TRBJ2-7
CDR3 DNA: TGTGCCAGCAGCTTACGTTTGAGGGTCGCGGGTGGGAACGAGCAGTACTTC
CDR3 protein: CASSLRLRVAGGNEQYF

D gene: TRBD1
V gene: TRBV6-4
J gene: TRBJ2-1
CDR3 DNA: TGTGCCAGCAGTGACTCGGGACAGGGGTACAATGAGCAGTTCTTC
CDR3 protein: CASSDSGQGYNEQFF

D gene: .
V gene: TRBV7-9
J gene: TRBJ2-1
CDR3 DNA: TGTGCCAGCGGCTTGACTAAGGATGAGCAGTTCTTC
CDR3 protein: CASGLTKDEQFF

D gene: TRBD2
V gene: TRBV6-5
J gene: TRBJ2-3
CDR3 DNA: TGTGCCAGCAGATATGGGAGGGTGCACACAGATACGCAGTATTTT
CDR3 protein: CASRYGRVHTDTQYF

D gene: .
V gene: TRBV3-1/TRBV3-2
J gene: TRBJ2-2
CDR3 DNA: TGTGCCAGCAGCCCCTCGAGGCGGACCGGGGAGCTGTTTTTT
CDR3 protein: CASSPSRRTGELFF